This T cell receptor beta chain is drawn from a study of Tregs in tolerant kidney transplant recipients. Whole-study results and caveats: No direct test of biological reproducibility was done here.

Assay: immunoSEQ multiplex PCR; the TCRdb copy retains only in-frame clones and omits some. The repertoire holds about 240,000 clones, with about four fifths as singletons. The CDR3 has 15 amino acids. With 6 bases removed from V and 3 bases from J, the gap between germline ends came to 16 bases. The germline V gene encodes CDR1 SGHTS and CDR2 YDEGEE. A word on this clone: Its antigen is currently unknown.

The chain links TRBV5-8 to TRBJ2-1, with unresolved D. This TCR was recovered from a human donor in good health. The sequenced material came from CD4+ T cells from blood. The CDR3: CASTLGQVGYNEQFF. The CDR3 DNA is TGTGCCAGCACCCTCGGTCAGGTTGGCTACAATGAGCAGTTCTTC. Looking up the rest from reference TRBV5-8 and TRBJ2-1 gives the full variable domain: EAGVTQSPTHLIKTRGQQATLRCSPISGHTSVYWYQQALGLGLQFLLWYDEGEERNRGNFPPRFSGRQFPNYSSELNVNALELEDSALYLCASTLGQVGYNEQFFGPGTRLTVL.